Detailed here is one TCR beta chain. Its antigen is still unknown. At one boundary the junction diverges from the germline segment, which might be a read error. This specimen includes other DNA sequences encoding the same CDR3. These data belong to a study of Tregs in tolerant kidney transplant recipients. Recipients received nonmyeloablative bone marrow transplants from related graft donors, with transient mixed chimerism. The CDR3 loop spans 18 amino acids. Germline-derived CDR1 and CDR2 are MGHRA and YSYEKL. The method was immunoSEQ multiplex PCR; TCRdb's version includes in-frame clones alone and lacks a portion of them. The table records tens of thousands of clones, over 85% of them present only once. Study-wide findings and caveats: Tregs expanded with activated donor B cells seemed most donor-specific. Donor-specific Treg expansion exceeded global Treg expansion in tolerant patients, suggesting antigen drive. No direct test of biological reproducibility was done here.

The source is a human patient who received a combined kidney and bone marrow transplant. Some T cells here may be from the graft donor. The chain joins TRBV4-1 to TRBJ1-6; D uncertain. The input for sequencing was CD4+ T cells from blood (PBMCs), taken 12 months after the transplant. Here the CDR3 DNA reads TGCGCCAGCAGCCAAGGGGCTGGCTGGGTTTCCTATAATTCCCCCCTCCACTTT. Its translation: CASSQGAGWVSYNSPLHF.